The 3 T cell receptor beta chains reported below all come from one sample, sequenced in a study of blood T cell repertoires in COVID-19. Libraries were prepared by immunoSEQ multiplex PCR; TCRdb keeps only in-frame clonotypes and omits some of them. The repertoire has about 150,000 clones, 70% to 90% of them found once; the top ten carry roughly 2.8%. The specimen was peripheral blood. These receptors were taken from a man in his 60s with acute or convalescent COVID-19.

This chain joins TRBV7-9 and TRBJ2-7; TRBD1 matches 7 bases. Germline loops: CDR1 SEHNR, CDR2 FQNEAQ (reference sequence). This CDR3 is built from 14 residues. J gave up 3 bases and V 1 base, and 3 bases lay outside the gene matches. CDR3 bases: TGTGCCAGCAGCTTAGGTTCAGGGGGCTACGAGCAGTACTTC. It specifies CASSLGSGGYEQYF.

This clone was detected only once. The chain employs TRBV5-8 and TRBJ1-5; D unresolved. The CDR3 is made up of 13 amino acids. Germline V CDR1 and CDR2: SGHTS, YDEGEE. V was trimmed by 4 bases and J by 2 bases, leaving 7 bases between them. The CDR3 protein is CASSRGGNQPQHF. The CDR3 nucleotides read TGTGCCAGCAGCCGTGGAGGCAATCAGCCCCAGCATTTT.

This chain uses TRBV9 with TRBJ1-2; 12 positions match TRBD1. The V gene's germline CDR1 is SGDLS and CDR2 YYNGEE. This CDR3 spans 13 amino acids. With 7 bases clipped from V and 8 bases from J, the junction kept 6 bases outside the gene matches. The CDR3 region is CASEGQGAHGYTF. The DNA of the CDR3 is TGTGCCAGCGAGGGACAGGGGGCGCACGGCTACACCTTC.